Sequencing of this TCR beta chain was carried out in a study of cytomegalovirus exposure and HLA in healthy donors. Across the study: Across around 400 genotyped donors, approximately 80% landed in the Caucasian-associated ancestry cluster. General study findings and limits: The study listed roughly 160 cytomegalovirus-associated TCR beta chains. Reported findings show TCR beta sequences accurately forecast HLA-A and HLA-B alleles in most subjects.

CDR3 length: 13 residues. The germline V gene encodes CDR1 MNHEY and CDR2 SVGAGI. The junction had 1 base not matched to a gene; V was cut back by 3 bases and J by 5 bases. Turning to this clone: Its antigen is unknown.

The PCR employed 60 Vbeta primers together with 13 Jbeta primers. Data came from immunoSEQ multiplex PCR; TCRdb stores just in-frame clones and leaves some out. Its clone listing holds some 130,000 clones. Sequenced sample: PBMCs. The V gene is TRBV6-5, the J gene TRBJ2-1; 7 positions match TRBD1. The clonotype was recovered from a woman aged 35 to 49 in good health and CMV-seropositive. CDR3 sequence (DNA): TGTGCCAGCAGTTATCAGGGGGACAATGAGCAGTTCTTC. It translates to CASSYQGDNEQFF.